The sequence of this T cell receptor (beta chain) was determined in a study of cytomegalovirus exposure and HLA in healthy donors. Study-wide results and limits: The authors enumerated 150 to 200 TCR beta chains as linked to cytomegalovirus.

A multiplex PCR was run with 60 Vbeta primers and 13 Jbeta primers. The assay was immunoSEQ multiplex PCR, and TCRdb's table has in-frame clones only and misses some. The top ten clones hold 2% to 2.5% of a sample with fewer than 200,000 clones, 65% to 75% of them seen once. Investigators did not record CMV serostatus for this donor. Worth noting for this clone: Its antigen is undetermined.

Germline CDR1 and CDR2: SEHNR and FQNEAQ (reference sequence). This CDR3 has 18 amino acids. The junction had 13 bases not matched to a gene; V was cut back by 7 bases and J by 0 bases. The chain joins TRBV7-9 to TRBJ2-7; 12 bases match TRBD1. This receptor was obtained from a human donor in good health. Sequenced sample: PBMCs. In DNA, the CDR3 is TGTGCCAGCACCCCTCCCGGGACAGGGGGCGGGAGCTCCTACGAGCAGTACTTC. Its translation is CASTPPGTGGGSSYEQYF.